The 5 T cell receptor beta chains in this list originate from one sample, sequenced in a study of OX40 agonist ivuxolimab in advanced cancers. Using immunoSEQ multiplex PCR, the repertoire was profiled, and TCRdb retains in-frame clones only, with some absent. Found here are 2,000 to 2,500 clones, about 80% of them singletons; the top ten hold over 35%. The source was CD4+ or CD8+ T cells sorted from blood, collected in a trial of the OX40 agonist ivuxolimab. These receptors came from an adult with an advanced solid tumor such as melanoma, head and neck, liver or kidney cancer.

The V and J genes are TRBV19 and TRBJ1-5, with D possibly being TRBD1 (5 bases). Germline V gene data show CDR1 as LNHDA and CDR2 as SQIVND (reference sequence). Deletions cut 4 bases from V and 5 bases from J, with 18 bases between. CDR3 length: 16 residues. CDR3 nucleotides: TGTGCCAGTAGTAGAGCGACAGCGGCAGATTATCAGCCCCAGCATTTT. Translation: CASSRATAADYQPQHF.

The CDR3 sequence: CASRYNDEAFF. CDR3 coding DNA: TGTGCCAGCAGATATAACGATGAAGCTTTCTTT. The genes are TRBV28 and TRBJ1-1; D is uncertain. The CDR3 covers 11 residues. Germline V gene data show CDR1 as MDHEN and CDR2 as SYDVKM. The V and J ends lost 6 bases and 7 bases respectively, with 9 bases between them.

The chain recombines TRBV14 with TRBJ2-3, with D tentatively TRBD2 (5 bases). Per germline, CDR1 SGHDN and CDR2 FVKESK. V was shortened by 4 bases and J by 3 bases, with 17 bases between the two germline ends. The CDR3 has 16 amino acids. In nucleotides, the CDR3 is TGTGCCAGCAGCCTCCGAGAAAGAGAGCGGACAGATACGCAGTATTTT. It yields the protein CASSLRERERTDTQYF.

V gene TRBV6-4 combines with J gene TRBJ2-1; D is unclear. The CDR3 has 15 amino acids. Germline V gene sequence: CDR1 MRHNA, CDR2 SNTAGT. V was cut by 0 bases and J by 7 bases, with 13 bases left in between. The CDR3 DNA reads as TGTGCCAGCAGTGACTCGGAGAGGCCGTCGAATGAGCAGTTCTTC. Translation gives CASSDSERPSNEQFF.

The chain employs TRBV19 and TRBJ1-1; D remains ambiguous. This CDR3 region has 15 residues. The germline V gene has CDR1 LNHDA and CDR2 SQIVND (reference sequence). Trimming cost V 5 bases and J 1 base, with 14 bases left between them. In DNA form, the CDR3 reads TGTGCCAGTAGTGAGATGGGCGGACCGAACACTGAAGCTTTCTTT. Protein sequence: CASSEMGGPNTEAFF. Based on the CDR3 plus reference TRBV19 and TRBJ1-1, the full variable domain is DGGITQSPKYLFRKEGQNVTLSCEQNLNHDAMYWYRQDPGQGLRLIYYSQIVNDFQKGDIAEGYSVSREKKESFPLTVTSAQKNPTAFYLCASSEMGGPNTEAFFGQGTRLTVV.